This passage covers 17 T cell receptor beta chains from one sample sequenced in a study of blood T cell repertoires in COVID-19. Clones were read by immunoSEQ multiplex PCR, and TCRdb kept only the in-frame ones, dropping some. The table lists around 84,000 clones, more than 70% of them singletons. Specimen: peripheral blood. These TCRs come from a man aged 80 or over with active or convalescent COVID-19.

CDR3 in amino acids: CASSLVGTGPYEQYF. The CDR3 region has the DNA TGTGCCAGCAGCCTAGTGGGGACAGGGCCCTACGAGCAGTACTTC. The chain combines TRBV7-8 with TRBJ2-7; 9 bases map to TRBD1. The V segment lost 5 bases and the J segment 2 bases; nucleotides outside the gene matches: 7. Germline V gene data show CDR1 as SGHVS and CDR2 as FQNEAQ. The CDR3 consists of 15 residues.

Of note for this clone: This specimen includes other DNA sequences encoding the same CDR3. The J gene is TRBJ1-5, the V gene TRBV5-1, with 8 bases aligning to TRBD1. The ends lost 4 bases at V and 4 bases at J; junction bases unmatched: 7. Per germline, CDR1 SGHRS and CDR2 YFSETQ. The CDR3 length is 15 residues. The DNA of the CDR3 is TGCGCCAGCAGCCCGGGGACAGGCGATAATCAGCCCCAGCATTTT. Its translation: CASSPGTGDNQPQHF.

The J gene is TRBJ1-5, the V gene TRBV6-6, with 7 bases aligning to TRBD1. The ends lost 6 bases at V and 0 bases at J; junction bases unmatched: 20. This CDR3 region has 20 residues. Per the germline V gene, CDR1 is MNHNY and CDR2 is SVGAGI (reference sequence). The CDR3 loop is CASSLPRQGAGGYSNQPQHF. CDR3 DNA sequence: TGTGCCAGCAGCCTACCCCGACAGGGAGCCGGAGGATATAGCAATCAGCCCCAGCATTTT.

The CDR3 DNA is TGTGCCAGCAGCCATGGACAGGTTCTCAATCAGCCCCAGCATTTT. This translates into CASSHGQVLNQPQHF. This chain connects TRBV27 to TRBJ1-5, with 7 nucleotides matching TRBD1. The germline V gene encodes CDR1 MNHEY and CDR2 SMNVEV (reference sequence). CDR3 length: 15 amino acids. V shed 6 bases, J shed 3 bases, and the junction held 8 bases outside the gene matches.

The chain combines TRBV6-5 with TRBJ1-2; TRBD1 matches at 10 bases. The V gene end was trimmed by 4 bases and the J gene end by 8 bases; junction bases not matched to a gene: 10. Germline V gene data show CDR1 as MNHEY and CDR2 as SVGAGI. The CDR3 has 15 residues. The CDR3 loop is CASSSTTGGLRGYTF. The CDR3 DNA sequence: TGTGCCAGCAGTTCAACGACAGGGGGCCTTAGGGGCTACACCTTC.

The chain couples TRBV19 to TRBJ1-2; D is ambiguous. CDR3 length: 15 amino acids. The V and J ends lost 7 bases and 4 bases respectively, with 19 bases between them. CDR1 is LNHDA, CDR2 SQIVND, per germline (reference sequence). The CDR3 here is CASTSGPARGYGYTF. In DNA form, the CDR3 reads TGTGCCAGTACCTCGGGCCCGGCCCGGGGCTATGGCTACACCTTC. The whole variable domain, remainder taken from reference TRBV19 and TRBJ1-2, is DGGITQSPKYLFRKEGQNVTLSCEQNLNHDAMYWYRQDPGQGLRLIYYSQIVNDFQKGDIAEGYSVSREKKESFPLTVTSAQKNPTAFYLCASTSGPARGYGYTFGSGTRLTVV.

This chain joins TRBV6-2 or TRBV6-3 and TRBJ2-7; 7 nucleotides match TRBD2. The CDR3 runs 15 residues. Per germline, CDR1 MNHEY and CDR2 SVGEGT. Trimming at V came to 5 bases and at J to 7 bases, leaving 14 bases not matched to a gene. CDR3 DNA sequence: TGTGCCAGCAGTAAACGGATCGACACAGCGGGGGAGCAGTACTTC. Protein: CASSKRIDTAGEQYF.

J is TRBJ2-3 and V is TRBV28, with 8 bases lining up with TRBD2. CDR1 MDHEN and CDR2 SYDVKM come from the germline V gene. There are 16 residues in the CDR3. J gave up 3 bases and V 6 bases, and 11 bases lay outside the gene matches. The CDR3 sequence is CASRRRGTRWTDTQYF. The CDR3, as DNA: TGTGCCAGCAGGAGGCGCGGGACTAGATGGACAGATACGCAGTATTTT.

The chain carries TRBV10-3 and TRBJ2-7; maybe TRBD2 (7 bases). V was cut by 4 bases and J by 5 bases, with 15 bases left in between. The CDR3 runs to 14 residues. CDR1 is ENHRY and CDR2 is SYGVKD in the germline V gene. This CDR3 is CAISGEGHIDEQYF. CDR3 nucleotides: TGTGCCATCAGTGGGGAGGGACATATTGACGAGCAGTACTTC.

The J gene is TRBJ2-5, the V gene TRBV7-9, with unresolved D. Germline loops: CDR1 SEHNR, CDR2 FQNEAQ (reference sequence). This CDR3 contains 13 residues. Trimming removed 1 base from V and 7 bases from J, with 10 bases in between. The CDR3 coding sequence is TGTGCCAGCAGCTTAGGCCTAGAAGGGACCCAGTACTTC. The encoded protein is CASSLGLEGTQYF.

The chain recombines TRBV6-2 or TRBV6-3 with TRBJ2-2; a possible D gene is TRBD2 (6 bases). Germline lookup yields CDR1 MNHEY and CDR2 SVGEGT. This CDR3 is built from 16 residues. Trimming took 5 bases from V and 3 from J, leaving 16 bases between them. CDR3 bases: TGTGCCAGCAGTCCCGGGACTCATGGATACACCGGGGAGCTGTTTTTT. Amino acids: CASSPGTHGYTGELFF.

This clone was detected only once. V and J are TRBV11-2 and TRBJ2-7; no definite D call. V lost 5 bases and J lost 4, with 21 bases in between. The length of the CDR3 is 16 residues. The germline V gene has CDR1 SGHAT and CDR2 FQNNGV. The CDR3 sequence: CASSTPRAGRFYEQYF. CDR3 DNA sequence: TGTGCCAGCAGCACCCCCCGTGCAGGAAGGTTTTACGAGCAGTACTTC. The full variable domain, with the rest looked up from reference TRBV11-2 and TRBJ2-7, is EAGVAQSPRYKIIEKRQSVAFWCNPISGHATLYWYQQILGQGPKLLIQFQNNGVVDDSQLPKDRFSAERLKGVDSTLKIQPAKLEDSAVYLCASSTPRAGRFYEQYFGPGTRLTVT.

The chain couples TRBV30 to TRBJ1-2; D uncertain. V was shortened by 7 bases and J by 2 bases, with 11 bases between the two germline ends. Germline V CDR1 and CDR2: GTSNPN, SVGIG (reference sequence). The CDR3 is made up of 12 amino acids. CDR3 nucleotide sequence: TGTGCCTCTCCCGCGGTGAACTATGGCTACACCTTC. This gives the protein CASPAVNYGYTF.

The V and J genes are TRBV19 and TRBJ1-1, with 10 bases fitting TRBD1. The CDR3 loop spans 14 amino acids. J lost 5 bases, V lost 8 bases, and 8 bases had no gene match. The germline V gene encodes CDR1 LNHDA and CDR2 SQIVND (reference sequence). CDR3 sequence: CASGEPGQGTEAFF. In DNA form, the CDR3 reads TGTGCCAGTGGCGAACCGGGACAGGGGACTGAAGCTTTCTTT.

The chain is built from TRBV7-9 and TRBJ1-3; unclear D gene. The CDR3 covers 16 residues. The V end lost 5 bases, the J end lost 1 base, and 15 bases lay between the germline ends. Germline V lookup: CDR1 SEHNR, CDR2 FQNEAQ (reference sequence). CDR3: CASSRTGVGSGNTIYF. The CDR3 DNA reads as TGTGCCAGCAGCCGAACCGGGGTAGGGTCTGGAAACACCATATATTTT.

This clone was picked up a small number of times. The V gene is TRBV21-1, the J gene TRBJ1-1; the table names TRBD1, a call not compared with the DNA. TRBV21-1 is an annotated pseudogene. This CDR3 has 20 amino acids. The CDR3 DNA is TGTGCCAGCAGCAAAGGTAAAAGTTGGACGGGACAGGGGAGAAACACTGAAGCTTTCTTT. It yields the protein CASSKGKSWTGQGRNTEAFF.

Written as DNA, the CDR3 is TGTGCCAGCAGCCCAGGCTGGACAGACTACAATGAGCAGTTCTTC. Protein: CASSPGWTDYNEQFF. The chain recombines TRBV3-1 (or the pseudogene TRBV3-2) with TRBJ2-1, with TRBD1 as a possible D gene (6 bases). The ends were cut back, 4 bases at V and 3 bases at J, with 13 bases in the middle. The CDR3 runs to 15 residues. CDR1 LGHDT and CDR2 YNNKEL come from the germline V gene (reference sequence).